The 27 T cell receptor beta chains below all came from one sample that was sequenced in a study of regulatory T cells in long-lasting Graves disease. Time point denoted: newly diagnosed GD, antithyroid drugs for less than 3 months. From RNA extracted from PBMCs, the TCR library was made. The authors built TCR beta libraries using iRepertoire HTBI primers and Arm-PCR of CDR3 regions. TCRdb reprocessed the multiplex PCR reads via MiXCR and lists one record per CDR3 protein. The sample shows about 400,000 distinct CDR3 sequences, 15% to 20% of them seen only once. In addition, the sample was reused for a study of T cells in Graves' hyperthyroidism and ophthalmopathy.

Sequencing was performed on peripheral blood mononuclear cells (PBMCs), taken at new diagnosis, from a patient treated with antithyroid drugs. The source of these receptors is a woman aged 18-29 years with Graves disease.

This clonotype showed up many times. The chain recombines TRBV10-3 with TRBJ2-5; D call uncertain. With 7 bases removed from V and 3 bases from J, the gap between germline ends came to 12 bases. The CDR3 covers 13 residues. Germline lookup yields CDR1 ENHRY and CDR2 SYGVKD. CDR3 nucleotide sequence: TGTGCCATCAAGCCGGCGGCCGAAGAGACCCAGTACTTC. This sequence encodes CAIKPAAEETQYF.

This clonotype was observed at least ten times. The chain uses TRBV6-2 or TRBV6-3 and TRBJ1-1, with D maybe TRBD1 (5 bases). Trimming stripped 2 bases from V and 5 bases from J, with 12 bases between. Looked up from germline, CDR1 is MNHEY and CDR2 is SVGEGT. The CDR3 extends over 14 amino acids. The CDR3 DNA is TGTGCCAGCAGTTACGGGGGGGGAGGTACTGAAGCTTTCTTT. It is translated as CASSYGGGGTEAFF.

In its sample, this clonotype was seen many times. V and J are TRBV30 and TRBJ2-7; tentatively, D is TRBD1 or TRBD2 (5 bases each). With 3 bases removed from V and 6 bases from J, the gap between germline ends came to 18 bases. CDR3 length equals 14 residues. The germline gives CDR1 GTSNPN, CDR2 SVGIG (reference sequence). The CDR3 protein is CAWRAPGRMGEQYF. CDR3 DNA sequence: TGTGCCTGGAGGGCCCCGGGACGTATGGGCGAGCAGTACTTC.

Many counts were recorded for this clonotype. The rearrangement uses TRBV28 and TRBJ2-7; no clear D. The V end lost 6 bases, the J end lost 0 bases, and 12 bases lay between the germline ends. The CDR3 runs to 14 residues. Germline values: CDR1 MDHEN, CDR2 SYDVKM. The CDR3 loop reads CASRGITNSYEQYF. The DNA for the CDR3 is TGTGCCAGCAGGGGGATAACCAACTCCTACGAGCAGTACTTC.

This clonotype was counted only a few times. The chain joins TRBV19 to TRBJ1-5, with D possibly TRBD1 on 5 matching bases. The germline V gene has CDR1 LNHDA and CDR2 SQIVND (reference sequence). V was clipped by 5 bases and J by 4 bases, with 12 bases between them. This CDR3 spans 14 amino acids. The CDR3 bases are TGTGCCAGTAGTGGAGGGACGGCTAATCAGCCCCAGCATTTT. This gives the protein CASSGGTANQPQHF.

On this clonotype itself: A read error is possible here, since a much larger clone lies one base away. The conserved phenylalanine or tryptophan is not found at the CDR3 terminus, so this likely reflects a read error. V and J are TRBV7-3 and TRBJ2-3, with D perhaps TRBD2 (5 bases). The V end lost 3 bases, the J end lost 5 bases, and 12 bases lay between the germline ends. Per the germline V gene, CDR1 is SGHTA and CDR2 is FQGTGA. The CDR3 runs to 14 residues. The CDR3 DNA reads as TGTGCCAGCAGCTTCCGGGGAATGGGAGATACGCAGTATCTT. This codes for CASSFRGMGDTQYL.

The sample holds many counts of this clonotype. The gene calls are TRBV6-5 and TRBJ2-7; D gene unclear. Trimming pared 0 bases from V and 6 bases from J, leaving 9 bases between. This CDR3 region has 13 residues. CDR1 and CDR2 from the germline V gene are MNHEY and SVGAGI. CDR3 bases: TGTGCCAGCAGTTACTCCGCTAGTTCCGAGCAGTACTTC. Translating it yields CASSYSASSEQYF.

This chain joins TRBV5-1 and TRBJ1-4; 8 bases agree with TRBD1. The germline V gene has CDR1 SGHRS and CDR2 YFSETQ. The V and J ends lost 4 bases and 7 bases, in that order; junction bases with no gene match: 6. The CDR3 length is 14 residues. In DNA, the CDR3 is TGCGCCAGCAGCCCGGGGACAGGACGTGAAAAACTGTTTTTT. It codes for CASSPGTGREKLFF.

This clonotype was detected ten times or more. The CDR3 region has the DNA TGTGCCAGCAGTGGCTCTCAGCCCCAGCATTTT. This translates into CASSGSQPQHF. This chain connects TRBV28 to TRBJ1-5; no reliable D call. The CDR3 totals 11 residues. Germline V gives CDR1 MDHEN, CDR2 SYDVKM. Trimming stripped 5 bases from V and 6 bases from J, with 5 bases between. The full variable domain, its missing parts supplied by reference TRBV28 and TRBJ1-5, is DVKVTQSSRYLVKRTGEKVFLECVQDMDHENMFWYRQDPGLGLRLIYFSYDVKMKEKGDIPEGYSVSREKKERFSLILESASTNQTSMYLCASSGSQPQHFGDGTRLSIL.

This clonotype occurred a few times. The rearrangement uses TRBV5-1 and TRBJ1-2; D is unresolved. CDR3 length equals 12 residues. The germline V gene encodes CDR1 SGHRS and CDR2 YFSETQ. V lost 7 bases and J lost 7, with 14 bases in between. The CDR3: CASRRDNAGYTF. DNA for the CDR3: TGCGCCAGCCGCCGAGACAACGCTGGCTACACCTTC.

This clonotype was detected ten times or more. The chain uses TRBV29-1 and TRBJ2-3; D is possibly TRBD2 (6 bases). The CDR3 runs to 16 residues. CDR1 is SQVTM and CDR2 is ANQGSEA in the germline V gene. V was cut by 4 bases and J by 0 bases, with 17 bases left in between. The CDR3 here is CSVGSLSGTSTDTQYF. CDR3 DNA: TGCAGCGTTGGGAGCCTTAGCGGAACTAGCACAGATACGCAGTATTTT.

This clonotype was counted at least ten times. The gene calls are TRBV20-1 and TRBJ2-7; no definite D call. The CDR3 runs to 12 residues. Per the germline V gene, CDR1 is DFQATT and CDR2 is SNEGSKA (reference sequence). Deletions cut 0 bases from V and 4 bases from J, with 7 bases between. CDR3 DNA sequence: TGCAGTGCTAGAGATAATGGGTACGAGCAGTACTTC. Its protein product is CSARDNGYEQYF.

The rearrangement links TRBV19 to TRBJ2-1; D is ambiguous. Per the germline V gene, CDR1 is LNHDA and CDR2 is SQIVND (reference sequence). Trimming removed 3 bases at V and 0 bases at J, with 15 bases between. The CDR3 runs 17 residues. The CDR3 here is CASSILRSDISYNEQFF. CDR3 DNA sequence: TGTGCCAGTAGTATTCTCCGCTCGGATATCTCCTACAATGAGCAGTTCTTC.

This clonotype occurred a few times. The chain couples TRBV6-1 to TRBJ2-1; 7 bases are a match to TRBD2. From germline, CDR1 is MNHNS and CDR2 SASEGT. The V segment lost 6 bases and the J segment 5 bases; nucleotides outside the gene matches: 7. CDR3 length: 14 amino acids. The CDR3 DNA follows: TGTGCCAGCAGCTCCCGGGACTATAACAATGAGCAGTTCTTC. Translated: CASSSRDYNNEQFF.

This clonotype came up many times. The chain employs TRBV18 and TRBJ2-5; D call uncertain. V lost 1 base and J 4 bases, leaving 4 bases between the germline ends. Germline CDR1 and CDR2: KGHSH and LQKENI. The CDR3 contains 12 residues. CDR3 DNA: TGTGCCAGCTCACCACTTGGAGAGACCCAGTACTTC. Amino acids: CASSPLGETQYF.

The gene calls are TRBV10-3 and TRBJ1-3; D possibly corresponds to TRBD1 (6 bases). This CDR3 has 19 amino acids. Germline lookup yields CDR1 ENHRY and CDR2 SYGVKD. Trimming cost V 4 bases and J 0 bases, with 22 bases left between them. The CDR3 sequence is CAISATPGLLRGSGNTIYF. The DNA for the CDR3 is TGTGCCATCAGTGCTACACCCGGGCTACTCAGGGGCTCTGGAAACACCATATATTTT.

The V gene is TRBV10-3, the J gene TRBJ1-1, with TRBD1 identical over 11 bases. This CDR3 region has 15 residues. The V gene end was trimmed by 6 bases and the J gene end by 3 bases; junction bases not matched to a gene: 6. Germline-derived CDR1 and CDR2 are ENHRY and SYGVKD. The chain's CDR3 is CAISTPGQGDTEAFF. As DNA, the CDR3 is TGTGCCATCAGCACTCCGGGACAGGGGGACACTGAAGCTTTCTTT.

This clonotype was counted many times. The V call is TRBV28, the J call TRBJ1-4; 10 bases fit TRBD1. There are 17 residues in the CDR3. V gave up 1 base and J gave up 5 bases; unmatched junction bases: 7. Germline V gene data show CDR1 as MDHEN and CDR2 as SYDVKM. The CDR3 region has the DNA TGTGCCAGCAGTTTATTGTCCTGGGGACAGGGGAATGAAAAACTGTTTTTT. Amino acid sequence: CASSLLSWGQGNEKLFF.

In its sample, this clonotype was seen a few times. The J gene is TRBJ2-1, the V gene TRBV9; possible D gene TRBD2, 6 bases. The germline V gene encodes CDR1 SGDLS and CDR2 YYNGEE. CDR3 length: 15 residues. V was cut by 0 bases and J by 6 bases, with 13 bases left in between. CDR3 coding DNA: TGTGCCAGCAGCGTAGTCTCTAGCGAGATCAATGAGCAGTTCTTC. Translation: CASSVVSSEINEQFF.

On this clonotype itself: This may arise from a read error, as a much more abundant clone is one base away. J is TRBJ2-1 and V is TRBV6-1; 8 bases match TRBD2. Germline V gene lookup returns CDR1 MNHNS and CDR2 SASEGT. The length of the CDR3 is 15 residues. CDR3 protein: CASSEYGGDYNVQFF. The CDR3, as DNA: TGTGCCAGCAGTGAATACGGGGGGGACTACAATGTGCAGTTCTTC.

This clonotype was observed at least ten times. V and J are TRBV3-1 and TRBJ1-1, with TRBD1 as a possible D gene (5 bases). This CDR3 is 15 amino acids long. Germline CDR1 reads LGHDT; CDR2 reads YNNKEL (reference sequence). Trimming took off 1 base at V and 4 bases at J, with 13 bases between the two ends. Here the CDR3 DNA reads TGTGCCAGCAGCCAAGCAGGGAGTGTGGGCACTGAAGCTTTCTTT. Amino acid sequence: CASSQAGSVGTEAFF.

J is TRBJ2-2 and V is TRBV5-6; 7 nucleotides align to TRBD2. The CDR3 totals 16 residues. CDR1 SGHDT and CDR2 YYEEEE come from the germline V gene. The J segment lost 1 base and the V segment lost 2 bases, leaving 5 bases of the junction unmatched. The CDR3 DNA reads TGTGCCAGCAGCTTTAGAGCGGGGAAGAACACCGGGGAGCTGTTTTTT. Its translation: CASSFRAGKNTGELFF.

This sequence joins TRBV10-3 and TRBJ2-5, with 11 positions matching TRBD2. The CDR3 sequence is 13 residues long. Unmatched junction bases numbered 4, after V lost 10 bases and J lost 3 bases. Germline assignment: CDR1 ENHRY and CDR2 SYGVKD. This CDR3 reads CATQGLAEETQYF. In DNA form, the CDR3 reads TGTGCCACCCAGGGACTAGCGGAAGAGACCCAGTACTTC.

This clonotype occurred a few times. The chain uses TRBV13 and TRBJ1-1, with 7 bases that match TRBD1. Germline CDR1 is PRHDT and CDR2 is FYEKMQ (reference sequence). CDR3 length equals 15 residues. V dropped 8 bases and J dropped 4; count of bases not matched to a gene: 13. The CDR3 is CASAFKGALITEAFF. DNA for the CDR3: TGTGCCAGCGCCTTTAAGGGGGCTTTGATCACTGAAGCTTTCTTT.

Many counts were recorded for this clonotype. This rearrangement joins TRBV5-5 to TRBJ2-3; the match to TRBD2 covers 9 bases. The CDR3 totals 18 residues. V lost 0 bases and J lost 2; bases outside the gene matches: 10. CDR1 is SGHKS, CDR2 YYEKEE, per germline (reference sequence). The CDR3, as DNA: TGTGCCAGCAGCTTGGATTTGAGAAGCGGGAGGTTCACAGATACGCAGTATTTT. This encodes CASSLDLRSGRFTDTQYF. The full variable domain, with the rest looked up from reference TRBV5-5 and TRBJ2-3, is DAGVTQSPTHLIKTRGQQVTLRCSPISGHKSVSWYQQVLGQGPQFIFQYYEKEERGRGNFPDRFSARQFPNYSSELNVNALLLGDSALYLCASSLDLRSGRFTDTQYFGPGTRLTVL.

In its sample, this clonotype was seen once. The genes are TRBV11-3 and TRBJ2-1, with 8 positions matching TRBD2. V dropped 2 bases and J dropped 8; count of bases not matched to a gene: 8. The CDR3 length is 15 residues. Germline CDR1 SGHNT, CDR2 YENEEA. The CDR3, as DNA: TGTGCCAGCAGCTTATTTGCCGGGAGGGCCGATGAGCAGTTCTTC. It translates to CASSLFAGRADEQFF.

The chain links TRBV19 to TRBJ2-1, with 7 bases fitting TRBD2. CDR1 and CDR2 from the germline V gene are LNHDA and SQIVND (reference sequence). Trimming at V came to 3 bases and at J to 5 bases, leaving 7 bases not matched to a gene. This CDR3 has 15 residues. DNA of the CDR3: TGTGCCAGTAGTATGTACGGGGGGACCGACAATGAGCAGTTCTTC. This codes for CASSMYGGTDNEQFF.